What follows is one T cell receptor (beta chain) and its context. These data are taken from a study of T-cell reconstitution after alpha-beta-depleted transplantation in children. The CDR3 contains 17 residues. Germline V gene lookup returns CDR1 SGHRS and CDR2 YFSETQ. Losses at the gene ends were 1 base for V and 0 bases for J; bases not matched to a gene: 5. Unique molecular identifiers were incorporated during preparation of the TCRbeta library. In TCRdb, the PCR reads were re-called with MiXCR into one record per CDR3 protein. Of some 590,000 distinct CDR3 sequences listed, over 9.5% were seen once; the top ten hold approximately 4.1%.

The sample consisted of PBMCs from the stem cell graft donor, taken from the stem cell graft. The V and J genes are TRBV5-1 and TRBJ2-2; TRBD2 agrees at 8 bases. The TCR was taken from a human donor who donated a stem cell graft to a child with acute myeloid leukemia. CDR3 in amino acids: CASSLTLTSANTGELFF. CDR3 DNA: TGCGCCAGCAGCTTGACCTTGACTAGCGCGAACACCGGGGAGCTGTTTTTT. Supplemented by reference TRBV5-1 and TRBJ2-2, the full variable domain reads KAGVTQTPRYLIKTRGQQVTLSCSPISGHRSVSWYQQTPGQGLQFLFEYFSETQRNKGNFPGRFSGRQFSNSRSEMNVSTLELGDSALYLCASSLTLTSANTGELFFGEGSRLTVL.